The 11 T cell receptor beta chains in this list originate from one sample, sequenced in a study of somatic mutations in cytotoxic T cells in rheumatoid arthritis. Sequenced by immunoSEQ multiplex PCR; TCRdb stores in-frame clones only, minus some. Of 3,000 or so clones listed, about 93% are singletons. Sequencing was performed on CD8+ T cells sorted from blood. The receptor set was obtained from a woman between 18 and 30 years old with rheumatoid arthritis.

V usage is TRBV4-3 and J usage is TRBJ2-1; 9 bases are a match to TRBD2. The CDR3 is 19 residues long. Unmatched junction bases numbered 15, after V lost 0 bases and J lost 6 bases. CDR1 is LGHNA, CDR2 YSLEER, per germline. The CDR3 DNA sequence: TGCGCCAGCAGCCAAGATCCTAGCGGGAACAGTAGAGGGTTCAATGAGCAGTTCTTC. Translation: CASSQDPSGNSRGFNEQFF.

The V gene is TRBV7-2, the J gene TRBJ1-2; the match to TRBD1 covers 7 bases. There are 15 residues in the CDR3. CDR1 is SGHTA, CDR2 FQGNSA, per germline. V lost 1 base to trimming and J lost 5 bases; unmatched junction nucleotides: 7. In DNA form, the CDR3 reads TGTGCCAGCAGCTTAGGGTCGGGGACAGTTTATGGCTACACCTTC. Translated: CASSLGSGTVYGYTF.

The CDR3 DNA follows: TGCGCCAGCAGCCAAGTACAGGACCCTAACTATGGCTACACCTTC. Translated, it gives CASSQVQDPNYGYTF. The chain has TRBV4-3 and TRBJ1-2; tentatively, D is TRBD1 (5 bases). CDR1 LGHNA and CDR2 YSLEER come from the germline V gene. Trimming took 1 base from V and 0 from J, leaving 9 bases between them. The CDR3 sequence is 15 residues long.

This clone came up once. The V and J genes are TRBV28 and TRBJ2-7; possibly TRBD2 for D (6 bases). This CDR3 contains 16 residues. V shed 3 bases and J shed 5 bases, with 20 bases lying between them. CDR1 is MDHEN and CDR2 is SYDVKM in the germline V gene. The CDR3 region is CASSFPGTPGFNEQYF. The CDR3 DNA sequence: TGTGCCAGCAGTTTCCCCGGGACTCCAGGTTTTAACGAGCAGTACTTC.

This chain links TRBV9 with TRBJ2-5, with D tentatively TRBD2 (7 bases). Trimming pared 3 bases from V and 5 bases from J, leaving 14 bases between. The CDR3 loop spans 14 amino acids. Germline lookup yields CDR1 SGDLS and CDR2 YYNGEE. The CDR3 coding sequence is TGTGCCAGCAGCGCCTCCGGGGGGCAGGAGACCCAGTACTTC. Protein sequence: CASSASGGQETQYF.

The chain joins TRBV7-9 to TRBJ2-2, with D possibly TRBD2 on 6 matching bases. CDR1 is SEHNR, CDR2 FQNEAQ, per germline (reference sequence). Deletions cut 4 bases from V and 9 bases from J, with 21 bases between. The CDR3 has 16 amino acids. The CDR3 nucleotides are TGTGCCAGCAGCTCTAACCGGGACTCCTTACTTTGGGAGCTGTTTTTT. Protein product: CASSSNRDSLLWELFF.

The chain joins TRBV7-6 to TRBJ1-1; D not resolved. Germline CDR1 and CDR2: SGHVS and FNYEAQ. V lost 5 bases and J 5 bases, leaving 15 bases between the germline ends. The CDR3 runs to 14 residues. The CDR3 bases are TGTGCCAGCAGCCTCAGCGGGATGGATACTGAAGCTTTCTTT. Translation gives CASSLSGMDTEAFF.

The rearrangement links TRBV28 to TRBJ2-5; no reliable D call. This CDR3 has 15 residues. Trimming removed 5 bases from V and 5 bases from J, with 18 bases in between. CDR1 is MDHEN and CDR2 is SYDVKM in the germline V gene. In nucleotides, the CDR3 is TGTGCCAGCAGTGGGCGCCGGCATACCCCTGAGACCCAGTACTTC. Translated: CASSGRRHTPETQYF.

This chain connects TRBV19 to TRBJ2-1; unclear D gene. The CDR3 sequence is 13 residues long. The germline V gene encodes CDR1 LNHDA and CDR2 SQIVND (reference sequence). V lost 2 bases to trimming and J lost 8 bases, with 10 bases between them. CDR3 sequence (DNA): TGTGCCAGTAGTATATCGGGTTTGGATGAGCAGTTCTTC. Translating gives CASSISGLDEQFF.

This sequence joins TRBV4-3 and TRBJ1-2, with 10 bases identical to TRBD1. This CDR3 is built from 14 residues. In germline, CDR1 is LGHNA, CDR2 YSLEER. J lost 2 bases, V lost 4 bases, and 1 base had no gene match. The CDR3, as DNA: TGCGCCAGCAGCCCGGGACAGGGGAACTATGGCTACACCTTC. This codes for CASSPGQGNYGYTF.

The chain employs TRBV5-6 and TRBJ1-1; 8 bases agree with TRBD1. The J segment lost 5 bases and the V segment lost 0 bases, leaving 6 bases of the junction unmatched. The CDR3 extends over 15 amino acids. Germline-derived CDR1 and CDR2 are SGHDT and YYEEEE. The CDR3 loop reads CASSLVPDRETEAFF. CDR3 nucleotide sequence: TGTGCCAGCAGCTTGGTCCCGGACAGGGAGACTGAAGCTTTCTTT.